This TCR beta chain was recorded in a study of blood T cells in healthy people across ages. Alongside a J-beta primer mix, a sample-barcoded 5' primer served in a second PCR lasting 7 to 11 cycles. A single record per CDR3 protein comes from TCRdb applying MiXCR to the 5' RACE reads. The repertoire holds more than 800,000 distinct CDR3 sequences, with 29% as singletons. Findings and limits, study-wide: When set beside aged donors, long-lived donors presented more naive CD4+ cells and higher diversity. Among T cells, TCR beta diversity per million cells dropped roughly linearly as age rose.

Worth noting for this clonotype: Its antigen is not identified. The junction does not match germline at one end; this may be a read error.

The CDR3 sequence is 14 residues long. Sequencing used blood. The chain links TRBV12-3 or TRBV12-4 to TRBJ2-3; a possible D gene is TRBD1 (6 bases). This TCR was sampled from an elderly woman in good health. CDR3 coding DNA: TGTGCCAGCAGTTCAGGGGCACAGGGAGATGCGCAGTATTTT. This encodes CASSSGAQGDAQYF.